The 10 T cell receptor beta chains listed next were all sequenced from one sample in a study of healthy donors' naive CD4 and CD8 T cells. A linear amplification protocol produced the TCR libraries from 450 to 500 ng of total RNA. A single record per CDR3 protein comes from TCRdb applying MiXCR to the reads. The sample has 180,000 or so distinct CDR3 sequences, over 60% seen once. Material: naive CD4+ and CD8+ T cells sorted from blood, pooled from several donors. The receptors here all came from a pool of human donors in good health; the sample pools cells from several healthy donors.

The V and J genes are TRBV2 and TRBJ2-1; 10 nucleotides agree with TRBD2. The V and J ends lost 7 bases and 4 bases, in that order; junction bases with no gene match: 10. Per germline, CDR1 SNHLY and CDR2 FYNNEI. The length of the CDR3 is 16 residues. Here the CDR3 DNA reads TGTGCCAGCATTACCAGCGGGAGGGGAGGGTACAATGAGCAGTTCTTC. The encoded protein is CASITSGRGGYNEQFF.

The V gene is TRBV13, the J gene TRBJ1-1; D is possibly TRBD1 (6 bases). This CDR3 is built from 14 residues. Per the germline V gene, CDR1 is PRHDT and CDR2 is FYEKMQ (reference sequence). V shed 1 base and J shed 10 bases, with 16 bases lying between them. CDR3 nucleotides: TGTGCCAGCAGCTTAGCCCAGGGGAGCCTTGGAGCTTTCTTT. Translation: CASSLAQGSLGAFF.

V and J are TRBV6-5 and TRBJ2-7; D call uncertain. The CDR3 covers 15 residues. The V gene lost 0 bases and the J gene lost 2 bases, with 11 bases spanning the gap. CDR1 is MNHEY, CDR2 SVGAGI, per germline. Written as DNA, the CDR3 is TGTGCCAGCAGTTACTCGACTTTGGTACCCTACGAGCAGTACTTC. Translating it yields CASSYSTLVPYEQYF.

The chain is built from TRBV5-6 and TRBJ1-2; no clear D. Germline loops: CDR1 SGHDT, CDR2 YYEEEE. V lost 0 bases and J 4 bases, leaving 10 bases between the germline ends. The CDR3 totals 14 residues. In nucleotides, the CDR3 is TGTGCCAGCAGCTTGGTGCCCCTGGGCTATGGCTACACCTTC. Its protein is CASSLVPLGYGYTF.

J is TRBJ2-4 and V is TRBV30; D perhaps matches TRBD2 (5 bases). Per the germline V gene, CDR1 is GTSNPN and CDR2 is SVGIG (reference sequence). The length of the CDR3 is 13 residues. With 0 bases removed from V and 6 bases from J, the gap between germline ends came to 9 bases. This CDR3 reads CAWSVELGNIQYF. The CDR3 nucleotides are TGTGCCTGGAGTGTAGAACTAGGAAACATTCAGTACTTC.

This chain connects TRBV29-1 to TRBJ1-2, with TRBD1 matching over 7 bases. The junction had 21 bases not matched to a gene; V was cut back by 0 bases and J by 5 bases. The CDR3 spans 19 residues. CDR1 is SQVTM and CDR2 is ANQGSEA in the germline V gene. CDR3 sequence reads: CSVEDRTLGDSALSYGYTF. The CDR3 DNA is TGCAGCGTTGAAGATCGGACTTTAGGGGACAGTGCCCTCTCTTATGGCTACACCTTC.

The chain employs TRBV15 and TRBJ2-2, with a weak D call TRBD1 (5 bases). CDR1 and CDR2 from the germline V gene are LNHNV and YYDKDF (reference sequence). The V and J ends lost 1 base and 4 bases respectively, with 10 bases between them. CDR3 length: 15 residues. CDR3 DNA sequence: TGTGCCACCAGCAGAGGCAACAGGTTCACCGGGGAGCTGTTTTTT. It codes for CATSRGNRFTGELFF.

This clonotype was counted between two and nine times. CDR3 amino acids: CASSGRLESYYGYTF. The CDR3 nucleotides are TGTGCCAGCAGTGGCAGACTAGAATCTTACTATGGCTACACCTTC. The chain uses TRBV6-6 and TRBJ1-2; no clear D gene. This CDR3 contains 15 residues. CDR1 and CDR2 from the germline V gene are MNHNY and SVGAGI (reference sequence). Between the trimmed V and J ends, which lost 5 bases and 3 bases, there was a span of 16 bases.

The CDR3 sequence: CASSYSTNYGYTF. The CDR3 nucleotides are TGTGCCAGCAGTTACTCGACAAACTATGGCTACACCTTC. The gene calls are TRBV12-3 or TRBV12-4 and TRBJ1-2; D remains unclear. The V and J ends lost 4 bases and 2 bases respectively, with 8 bases between them. The CDR3 has 13 residues.

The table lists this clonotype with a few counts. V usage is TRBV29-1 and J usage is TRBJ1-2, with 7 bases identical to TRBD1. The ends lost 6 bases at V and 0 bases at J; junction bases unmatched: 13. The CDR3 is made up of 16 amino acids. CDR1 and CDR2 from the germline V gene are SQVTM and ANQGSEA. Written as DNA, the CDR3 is TGCAGCGTGCAGCGTGGGGGACAGCAATCTAACTATGGCTACACCTTC. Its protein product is CSVQRGGQQSNYGYTF.